This T cell receptor (beta chain) was captured in a study of blood T cell repertoires in COVID-19. Turning to the study itself: Spain, Italy and the United States supplied samples that represented acute and convalescent COVID-19.

Those enrolled in Seattle joined during active infection and were followed longitudinally afterward. In the original processing: Reference gene primers were amplified, and this amplification served to estimate nucleated cell counts. Only in-frame clones appear in the TCRdb table, and some are missing; sequencing was by immunoSEQ multiplex PCR. D and trimming come from the DNA, and the V and J calls and clone size come from that table. Of roughly 38,000 clones in the sample, about 85% were seen once. CDR3 length: 13 amino acids. The germline V and J ends were trimmed by 1 base and 3 bases, with 4 bases remaining between them. Germline assignment: CDR1 SGHAT and CDR2 FQNNGV.

The material sequenced was peripheral blood. The TCR was taken from a man in his sixties with COVID-19, enrolled during active disease. This chain uses TRBV11-2 with TRBJ1-3, with D uncertain. CDR3 amino acids: CASSLGLGNTIYF. The CDR3 DNA is TGTGCCAGCAGCTTAGGACTTGGAAACACCATATATTTT.